This T cell receptor beta chain derives from a study of shared clonotypes between healthy human individuals. The J segment lost 3 bases and the V segment lost 8 bases, leaving 8 bases of the junction unmatched. Germline CDR1 is MRHNA and CDR2 is SNTAGT. There are 14 residues in the CDR3. Samples underwent the assay at deep level. Sequencing was performed with immunoSEQ multiplex PCR; in TCRdb, only in-frame clones are kept and a portion is missing. Of over a million clones listed, roughly 96% are singletons. Splitting of CD4+ cells produced CD45RA+ naive and CD45RA-negative memory subsets. The chain uses TRBV6-4 and TRBJ2-7; 9 bases agree with TRBD2. Sequenced sample: naive CD4+ T cells sorted from blood. The subset here: CD45RA+ positively selected. This TCR was sampled from a man aged 25 to 40 in good health. The CDR3 region is CASGKGTSFYEQYF. In nucleotides, the CDR3 is TGTGCCAGCGGGAAGGGGACTAGCTTCTACGAGCAGTACTTC.